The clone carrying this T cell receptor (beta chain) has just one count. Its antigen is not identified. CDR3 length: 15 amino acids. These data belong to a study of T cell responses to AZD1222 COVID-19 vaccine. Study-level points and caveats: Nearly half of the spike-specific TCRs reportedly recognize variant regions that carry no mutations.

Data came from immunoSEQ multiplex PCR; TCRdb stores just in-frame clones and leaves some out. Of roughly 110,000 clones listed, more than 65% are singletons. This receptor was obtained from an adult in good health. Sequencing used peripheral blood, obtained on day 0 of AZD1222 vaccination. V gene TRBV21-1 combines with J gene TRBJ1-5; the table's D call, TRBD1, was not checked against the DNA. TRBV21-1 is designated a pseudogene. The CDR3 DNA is TGTGCCAGCAGCAAAGGAGGGGGTTTAGGTCAGCCCCAGCATTTT. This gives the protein CASSKGGGLGQPQHF.